Listed here is a single TCR beta chain. This sample was included in a study of T cell changes during pregnancy in multiple sclerosis. The method was immunoSEQ multiplex PCR; TCRdb's version includes in-frame clones alone and lacks a portion of them. Among more than 65,000 clones listed, about 93% were seen once. Germline V gene lookup returns CDR1 MRHNA and CDR2 SNTAGT. CDR3 length: 16 residues. J gave up 8 bases and V 2 bases, and 13 bases lay outside the gene matches. This sequence joins TRBV6-4 and TRBJ1-2; 8 bases are a match to TRBD1. The sample consisted of CD4+ T cells from peripheral blood mononuclear cells, taken before pregnancy. This receptor was taken from a female donor with multiple sclerosis, enrolled in a pregnancy study. CDR3 DNA: TGTGCCAGCAGTGACCACGGACAGGGATCAGTTCGGGGCTACACCTTC. This translates into CASSDHGQGSVRGYTF.